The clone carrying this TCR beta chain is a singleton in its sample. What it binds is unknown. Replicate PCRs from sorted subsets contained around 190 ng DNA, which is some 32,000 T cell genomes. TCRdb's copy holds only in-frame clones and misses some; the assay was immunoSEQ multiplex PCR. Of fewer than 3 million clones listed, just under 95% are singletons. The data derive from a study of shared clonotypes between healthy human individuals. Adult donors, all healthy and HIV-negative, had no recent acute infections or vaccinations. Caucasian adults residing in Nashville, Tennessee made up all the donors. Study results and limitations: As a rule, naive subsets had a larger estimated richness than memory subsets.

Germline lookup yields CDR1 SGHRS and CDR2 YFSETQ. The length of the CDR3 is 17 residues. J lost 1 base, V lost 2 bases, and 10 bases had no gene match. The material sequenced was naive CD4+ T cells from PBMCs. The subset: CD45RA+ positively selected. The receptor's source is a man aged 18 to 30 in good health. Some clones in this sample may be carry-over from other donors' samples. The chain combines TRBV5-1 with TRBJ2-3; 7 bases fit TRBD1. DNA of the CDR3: TGCGCCAGCAGCTTAGGGCAAACCACAGGGGGCACAGATACGCAGTATTTT. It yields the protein CASSLGQTTGGTDTQYF.